One and the same sample provided the 7 T cell receptor beta chains below, sequenced in a study of persistence of HIV-infected CD4 T cells. These receptors lack a known antigen. The libraries were made with immunoSEQ version 4 in survey mode. Data came from immunoSEQ multiplex PCR; TCRdb stores just in-frame clones and leaves some out. The table has some 39,000 clones, 75% to 90% seen once; the top ten hold roughly 0.97%. Overlapping HIV-1 Gag 15-mer peptides at 0.85 to 1 ug per peptide per mL were used. CD40L-negative CD69-negative CD45RO-high memory CD4+ T cells were sorted as populations depleted of antigen-responding cells. The material sequenced was cultured CD4+ T cells from PBMCs, taken from a patient who received antiretroviral therapy. The receptors stem from an adult with HIV. The donor label of this sample is uncertain.

The chain is built from TRBV6-1 and TRBJ2-7; possible D gene TRBD2, 5 bases. This CDR3 spans 14 amino acids. V was cut by 2 bases and J by 3 bases, with 11 bases left in between. Germline CDR1 MNHNS, CDR2 SASEGT. CDR3 amino acids: CASSESGILYEQYF. CDR3 nucleotides: TGTGCCAGCAGTGAATCGGGGATCCTCTACGAGCAGTACTTC.

The count of this clone is one. The V and J genes are TRBV4-2 and TRBJ2-7; 15 bases match TRBD2. V shed 0 bases and J 12 bases; nucleotides not matched to a gene: 9. There are 16 residues in the CDR3. From germline, CDR1 is LGHNA and CDR2 YNFKEQ. CDR3 sequence reads: CASSQDGTSGGRRRYF. DNA of the CDR3: TGTGCCAGCAGCCAAGACGGGACTAGCGGGGGGCGAAGGCGGTACTTC.

This sequence joins TRBV24-1 and TRBJ1-5; D unclear. The V gene lost 5 bases and the J gene lost 2 bases, with 12 bases spanning the gap. The CDR3 spans 15 residues. The germline gives CDR1 KGHDR, CDR2 SFDVKD. The CDR3 sequence: CATSVLRRGNQPQHF. Here the CDR3 DNA reads TGTGCCACCAGTGTCCTTAGACGCGGCAATCAGCCCCAGCATTTT.

This clone occurred once. The gene calls are TRBV7-8 and TRBJ1-1, with D tentatively TRBD1 (6 bases). CDR1 and CDR2 from the germline V gene are SGHVS and FQNEAQ. The germline V and J ends were trimmed by 4 bases and 1 base, with 13 bases remaining between them. CDR3 length: 15 residues. CDR3 DNA sequence: TGTGCCAGCAGCTCCCTGGGGGGGGCGAACACTGAAGCTTTCTTT. This gives the protein CASSSLGGANTEAFF.

The chain carries TRBV30 and TRBJ1-1; possible D gene TRBD1, 6 bases. Trimming cost V 1 base and J 12 bases, with 18 bases left between them. Germline loops: CDR1 GTSNPN, CDR2 SVGIG (reference sequence). The CDR3 sequence is 13 residues long. For the CDR3, the DNA is TGTGCCTGGAGTGGGGTTCGGGGGGCCGGATCTTTCTTT. This codes for CAWSGVRGAGSFF.

The chain has TRBV10-2 and TRBJ1-1, with D possibly matching TRBD1 (5 bases). Germline lookup yields CDR1 WSHSY and CDR2 SAAADI. CDR3 length: 15 residues. The V end lost 4 bases, the J end lost 4 bases, and 16 bases lay between the germline ends. As DNA, the CDR3 is TGCGCCAGCAGTGTCTCGACCGGGGGGGTCACTGAAGCTTTCTTT. Its protein is CASSVSTGGVTEAFF.

The chain joins TRBV24-1 to TRBJ2-5; D is uncertain. The CDR3 has 13 amino acids. CDR1 is KGHDR, CDR2 SFDVKD, per germline. V gave up 2 bases and J gave up 2 bases, with 5 bases separating them. The CDR3 sequence is CATSDWGQETQYF. The CDR3 nucleotides are TGTGCCACCAGTGATTGGGGACAAGAGACCCAGTACTTC.